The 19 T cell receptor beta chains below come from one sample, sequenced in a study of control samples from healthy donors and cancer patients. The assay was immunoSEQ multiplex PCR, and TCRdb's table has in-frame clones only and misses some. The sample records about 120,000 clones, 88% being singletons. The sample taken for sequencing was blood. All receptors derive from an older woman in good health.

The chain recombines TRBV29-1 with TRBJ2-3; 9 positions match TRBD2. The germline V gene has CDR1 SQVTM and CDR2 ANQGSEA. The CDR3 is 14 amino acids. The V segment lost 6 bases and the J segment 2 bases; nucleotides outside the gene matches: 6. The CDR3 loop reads CSVKRGVDTDTQYF. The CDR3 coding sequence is TGCAGCGTGAAGCGGGGGGTGGACACAGATACGCAGTATTTT.

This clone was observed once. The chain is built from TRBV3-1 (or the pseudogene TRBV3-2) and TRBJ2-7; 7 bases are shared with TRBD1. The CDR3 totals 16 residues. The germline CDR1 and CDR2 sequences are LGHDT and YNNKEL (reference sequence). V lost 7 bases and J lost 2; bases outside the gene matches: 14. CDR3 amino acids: CASNKLGGQPPYEQYF. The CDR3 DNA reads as TGTGCCAGCAACAAACTAGGGGGACAGCCTCCCTACGAGCAGTACTTC.

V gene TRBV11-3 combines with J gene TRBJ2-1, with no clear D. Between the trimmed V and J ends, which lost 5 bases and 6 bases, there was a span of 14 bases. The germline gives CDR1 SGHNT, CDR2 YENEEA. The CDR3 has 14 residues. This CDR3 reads CASSPPSGSNEQFF. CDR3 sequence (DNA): TGTGCCAGCAGCCCCCCCTCCGGGTCCAATGAGCAGTTCTTC.

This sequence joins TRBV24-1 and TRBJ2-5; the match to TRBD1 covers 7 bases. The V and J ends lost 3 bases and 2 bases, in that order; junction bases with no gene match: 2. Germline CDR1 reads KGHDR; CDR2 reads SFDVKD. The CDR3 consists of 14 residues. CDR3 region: CATSDRGQQETQYF. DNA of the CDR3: TGTGCCACCAGTGATCGGGGACAGCAAGAGACCCAGTACTTC.

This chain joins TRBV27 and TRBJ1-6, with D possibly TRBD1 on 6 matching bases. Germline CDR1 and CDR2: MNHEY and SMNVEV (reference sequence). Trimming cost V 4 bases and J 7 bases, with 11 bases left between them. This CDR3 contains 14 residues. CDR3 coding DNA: TGTGCCAGCAGTTCGGGACACCCAAATTCACCCCTCCACTTT. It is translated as CASSSGHPNSPLHF.

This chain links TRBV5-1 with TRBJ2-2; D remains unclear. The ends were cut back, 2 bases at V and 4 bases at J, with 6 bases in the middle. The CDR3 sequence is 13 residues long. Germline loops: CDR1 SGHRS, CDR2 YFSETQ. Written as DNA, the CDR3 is TGCGCCAGCAGCTTCGAAACCACCGGGGAGCTGTTTTTT. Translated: CASSFETTGELFF.

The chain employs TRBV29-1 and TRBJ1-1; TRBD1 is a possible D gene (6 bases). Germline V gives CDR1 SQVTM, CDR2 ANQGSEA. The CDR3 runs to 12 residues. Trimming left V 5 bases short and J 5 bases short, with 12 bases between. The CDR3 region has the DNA TGCAGCGTTCGGACAGAGGGGACTGAAGCTTTCTTT. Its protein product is CSVRTEGTEAFF.

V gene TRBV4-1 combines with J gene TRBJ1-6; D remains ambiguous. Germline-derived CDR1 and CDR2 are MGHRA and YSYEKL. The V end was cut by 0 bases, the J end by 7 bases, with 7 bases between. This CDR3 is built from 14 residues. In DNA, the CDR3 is TGCGCCAGCAGCCAAGAGAAAGGGAATTCACCCCTCCACTTT. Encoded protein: CASSQEKGNSPLHF.

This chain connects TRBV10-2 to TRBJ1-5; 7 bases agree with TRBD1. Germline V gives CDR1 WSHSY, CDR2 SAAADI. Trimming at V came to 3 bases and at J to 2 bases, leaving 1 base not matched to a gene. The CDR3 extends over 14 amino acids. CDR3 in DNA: TGCGCCAGCAGTGATGACAGGGGCAATCAGCCCCAGCATTTT. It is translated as CASSDDRGNQPQHF.

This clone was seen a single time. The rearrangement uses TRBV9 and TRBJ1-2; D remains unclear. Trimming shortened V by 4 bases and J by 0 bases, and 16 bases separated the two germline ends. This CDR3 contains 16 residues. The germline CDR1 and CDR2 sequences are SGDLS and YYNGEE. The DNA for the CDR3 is TGTGCCAGCAGCCCCCGAGTAGCTCCCGCTAACTATGGCTACACCTTC. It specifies CASSPRVAPANYGYTF.

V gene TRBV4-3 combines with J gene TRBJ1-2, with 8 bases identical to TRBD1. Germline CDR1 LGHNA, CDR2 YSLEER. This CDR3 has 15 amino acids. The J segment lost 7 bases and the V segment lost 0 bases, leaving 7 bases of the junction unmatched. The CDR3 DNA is TGCGCCAGCAGCCAAGATGGTCAGGGGGCGCTTGGCTACACCTTC. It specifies CASSQDGQGALGYTF.

CDR3 loop: CASKLAYSSYEQYF. As DNA, the CDR3 is TGCGCCAGCAAACTAGCGTACTCCTCCTACGAGCAGTACTTC. The chain employs TRBV5-1 and TRBJ2-7; 7 bases match TRBD2. The CDR3 spans 14 residues. The germline gives CDR1 SGHRS, CDR2 YFSETQ. V lost 6 bases and J lost 0; bases outside the gene matches: 6.

CDR3 coding DNA: TGTGCCAGCAGTGACCGTGGCAGGGAAGGTTCTGGCTACACCTTC. It yields the protein CASSDRGREGSGYTF. The chain combines TRBV6-4 with TRBJ1-2, with a possible D match to TRBD1 (5 bases). This CDR3 spans 15 amino acids. The V gene's germline CDR1 is MRHNA and CDR2 SNTAGT. The V gene lost 2 bases and the J gene lost 7 bases, with 17 bases spanning the gap.

The CDR3 DNA follows: TGCGCCAGCAGCGGGGACAGGGGGAGGACTGAAGCTTTCTTT. It is translated as CASSGDRGRTEAFF. The chain joins TRBV5-1 to TRBJ1-1; 11 positions agree with TRBD1. Germline V gene lookup returns CDR1 SGHRS and CDR2 YFSETQ. The CDR3 spans 14 residues. V shed 4 bases, J shed 5 bases, and the junction held 4 bases outside the gene matches. Looking up the rest from reference TRBV5-1 and TRBJ1-1 gives the full variable domain: KAGVTQTPRYLIKTRGQQVTLSCSPISGHRSVSWYQQTPGQGLQFLFEYFSETQRNKGNFPGRFSGRQFSNSRSEMNVSTLELGDSALYLCASSGDRGRTEAFFGQGTRLTVV.

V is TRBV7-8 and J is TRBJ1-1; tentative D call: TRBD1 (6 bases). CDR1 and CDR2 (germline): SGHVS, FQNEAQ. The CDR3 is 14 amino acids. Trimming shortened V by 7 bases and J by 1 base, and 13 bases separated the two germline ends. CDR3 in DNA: TGTGCCAGCAACTACAGGGAGGGGAACACTGAAGCTTTCTTT. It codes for CASNYREGNTEAFF.

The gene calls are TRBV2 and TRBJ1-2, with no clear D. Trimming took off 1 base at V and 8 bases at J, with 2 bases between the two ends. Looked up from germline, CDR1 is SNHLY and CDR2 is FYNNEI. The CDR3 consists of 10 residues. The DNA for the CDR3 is TGTGCCAGCAGTGAAGGGGGCTACACCTTC. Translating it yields CASSEGGYTF.

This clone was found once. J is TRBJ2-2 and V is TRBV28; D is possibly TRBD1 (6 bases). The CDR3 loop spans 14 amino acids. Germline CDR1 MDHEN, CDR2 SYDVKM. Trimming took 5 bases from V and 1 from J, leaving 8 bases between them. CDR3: CASSTQGNTGELFF. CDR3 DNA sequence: TGTGCCAGCAGTACACAGGGGAACACCGGGGAGCTGTTTTTT.

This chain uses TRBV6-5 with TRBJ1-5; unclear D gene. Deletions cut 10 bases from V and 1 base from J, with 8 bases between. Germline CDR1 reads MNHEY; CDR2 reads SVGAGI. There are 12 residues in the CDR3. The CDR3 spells CATHLSNQPQHF. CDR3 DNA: TGTGCCACCCACTTAAGCAATCAGCCCCAGCATTTT.

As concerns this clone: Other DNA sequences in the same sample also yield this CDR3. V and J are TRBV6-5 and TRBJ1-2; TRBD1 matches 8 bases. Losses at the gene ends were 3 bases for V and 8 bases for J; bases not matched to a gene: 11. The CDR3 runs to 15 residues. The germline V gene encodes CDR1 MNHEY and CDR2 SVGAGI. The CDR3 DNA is TGTGCCAGCAGTTATTACGGACAGGGCGGGCGGGGCTACACCTTC. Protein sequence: CASSYYGQGGRGYTF.